The rows below give T cell receptor beta chains drawn from one sample of a study of blood T cell repertoires in COVID-19. Using immunoSEQ multiplex PCR, the repertoire was profiled, and TCRdb retains in-frame clones only, with some absent. The sample contains around 150,000 clones, roughly 80% of which appear only once. The sample consisted of peripheral blood. These receptors were collected from a man aged 50-59 years with acute or convalescent COVID-19. Both conserved end residues are trimmed from each CDR3. The order of the fields is V gene, J gene, clone size, CDR3 protein. The size of a clone is reported for some rows only, either as once, few or many, or as a class for expanded clones.

v_gene: TRBV5-8
j_gene: TRBJ2-5
abundance: NA
CDR3aa: ASSSQGTSGGETQY

v_gene: TRBV6-1
j_gene: TRBJ1-1
abundance: NA
CDR3aa: ASNGDSSLNTEAF

v_gene: TRBV6-5
j_gene: TRBJ2-1
abundance: NA
CDR3aa: ASSIGTSRYNEQF

v_gene: TRBV24-1
j_gene: TRBJ1-4
abundance: NA
CDR3aa: ATSGVLQGANEKLF

v_gene: TRBV7-9
j_gene: TRBJ2-7
abundance: NA
CDR3aa: ASSLRETGRSEQY

v_gene: TRBV11-2
j_gene: TRBJ2-6
abundance: NA
CDR3aa: ASSPTVSGANVLT

v_gene: TRBV10-3
j_gene: TRBJ2-4
abundance: NA
CDR3aa: AISGPGRGNIQY

v_gene: TRBV11-2
j_gene: TRBJ2-5
abundance: NA
CDR3aa: ASSLLGASGQETQY

v_gene: TRBV3-1/TRBV3-2
j_gene: TRBJ2-1
abundance: NA
CDR3aa: ASSKGGSYNEQF

v_gene: TRBV4-1
j_gene: TRBJ1-2
abundance: NA
CDR3aa: ASSFRLGGGGDYGYT

v_gene: TRBV2
j_gene: TRBJ1-1
abundance: NA
CDR3aa: ASSPRRTEAF

v_gene: TRBV3-1/TRBV3-2
j_gene: TRBJ1-1
abundance: NA
CDR3aa: ASSYSLNTEAF

v_gene: TRBV24-1
j_gene: TRBJ1-2
abundance: NA
CDR3aa: ATREAGGEDYGYT

v_gene: TRBV5-4
j_gene: TRBJ2-2
abundance: NA
CDR3aa: ASSPDRGGTGELF

v_gene: TRBV7-3
j_gene: TRBJ1-1
abundance: NA
CDR3aa: ASSSSGGTEAF

v_gene: TRBV6-5
j_gene: TRBJ2-7
abundance: once
CDR3aa: ASSYEPGGYEQY

v_gene: TRBV5-8
j_gene: TRBJ1-2
abundance: NA
CDR3aa: ASSRGQIYGYT

v_gene: TRBV3-1/TRBV3-2
j_gene: TRBJ2-7
abundance: NA
CDR3aa: ASSPRDSAPYEQY

v_gene: TRBV19
j_gene: TRBJ1-4
abundance: few
CDR3aa: ASSTGADEKLF

v_gene: TRBV5-5
j_gene: TRBJ1-5
abundance: NA
CDR3aa: ASSLDSYSNQPQH

v_gene: TRBV7-6
j_gene: TRBJ1-3
abundance: NA
CDR3aa: ASSFDARAGGNTIY

v_gene: TRBV5-1
j_gene: TRBJ1-2
abundance: NA
CDR3aa: ASSSSPGTGLYGYT

v_gene: TRBV27
j_gene: TRBJ1-1
abundance: NA
CDR3aa: ASSPWGVDTEAF

v_gene: TRBV5-6
j_gene: TRBJ2-1
abundance: NA
CDR3aa: ASSTGARNEQF

v_gene: TRBV5-1
j_gene: TRBJ2-1
abundance: NA
CDR3aa: ASSGGTSGGDYNEQF